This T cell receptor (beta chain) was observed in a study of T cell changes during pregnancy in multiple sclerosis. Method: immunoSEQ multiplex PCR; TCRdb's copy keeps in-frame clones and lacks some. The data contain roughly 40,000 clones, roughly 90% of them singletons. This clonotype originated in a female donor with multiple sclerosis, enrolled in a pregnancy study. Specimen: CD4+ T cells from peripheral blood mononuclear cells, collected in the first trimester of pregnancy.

CDR3 in amino acids: CASSPSGVRTDTQYF. CDR3 nucleotides: TGTGCCAGCAGCCCTAGCGGGGTGCGCACAGATACGCAGTATTTT. V and J are TRBV28 and TRBJ2-3; 9 bases match TRBD2. V lost 6 bases, J lost 1 base, and 5 bases stayed unmatched. The CDR3 consists of 15 residues. Per germline, CDR1 MDHEN and CDR2 SYDVKM.